The 10 T cell receptor beta chains in this list originate from one sample, sequenced in a study of blood T cell repertoires in COVID-19. Measured with immunoSEQ multiplex PCR; TCRdb has only the in-frame clones, and not every one. The repertoire holds hundreds of thousands of clones, with 86% as singletons. The material sequenced was PBMCs or T cells enriched from blood (not recorded which). The receptors were gathered from a woman between 45 and 60 years old in a cohort exposed to, infected with or recovered from COVID-19 (not recorded which).

This sequence joins TRBV7-9 and TRBJ2-1; TRBD2 matches at 12 bases. With V trimmed by 0 bases and J by 12 bases, 15 bases remained unmatched. The CDR3 covers 18 residues. Germline V gene lookup returns CDR1 SEHNR and CDR2 FQNEAQ (reference sequence). In nucleotides, the CDR3 is TGTGCCAGCAGCTTAGCCAAGACTAGCGGGGGTTTAGAGGGTGGGCAGTTCTTC. Its protein is CASSLAKTSGGLEGGQFF.

The chain employs TRBV5-6 and TRBJ2-3; TRBD2 might be the D (6 bases). V was trimmed by 3 bases and J by 3 bases, leaving 8 bases between them. CDR3 length equals 13 residues. CDR1 is SGHDT and CDR2 is YYEEEE in the germline V gene. The CDR3: CASSSGDTDTQYF. For the CDR3, the DNA is TGTGCCAGCAGCTCGGGGGATACAGATACGCAGTATTTT.

V gene TRBV5-6 combines with J gene TRBJ1-2, with D possibly TRBD1 on 5 matching bases. CDR1 is SGHDT, CDR2 YYEEEE, per germline. Trimming removed 5 bases from V and 8 bases from J, with 16 bases in between. The CDR3 is 13 residues long. The CDR3 DNA reads as TGTGCCAGCAGGGCCAAAGTCAGGGCGGGCTACACCTTC. Translated: CASRAKVRAGYTF.

This chain joins TRBV3-1 (or the pseudogene TRBV3-2) and TRBJ1-2; 9 nucleotides align to TRBD1. J was trimmed by 7 bases and V by 2 bases; bases with no gene match: 5. CDR3 size: 14 residues. Germline CDR1 and CDR2: LGHDT and YNNKEL (reference sequence). The CDR3 bases are TGTGCCAGCAGCCAATGGGACAGGGTAACTGGCTACACCTTC. Translated, it gives CASSQWDRVTGYTF.

The gene calls are TRBV5-4 and TRBJ2-7; 8 bases align to TRBD1. In germline, CDR1 is SGHNT, CDR2 YYREEE (reference sequence). Germline trimming cut 0 bases from V and 4 bases from J; bases unmatched to any gene: 9. This CDR3 is 16 amino acids long. DNA of the CDR3: TGTGCCAGCAGCTTGGGGGGAGGACAGGGTCAGTACGAGCAGTACTTC. Protein sequence: CASSLGGGQGQYEQYF.

Only a few counts were recorded for this clone. V gene TRBV2 combines with J gene TRBJ1-3; maybe TRBD1 (5 bases). CDR1 and CDR2 from the germline V gene are SNHLY and FYNNEI. Trimming removed 4 bases at V and 2 bases at J, with 15 bases between. This CDR3 region has 16 residues. This chain's CDR3 is CASSVGRGGAGNTIYF. The DNA for the CDR3 is TGTGCCAGCAGTGTCGGTCGGGGGGGGGCTGGAAACACCATATATTTT. Filled out from reference TRBV2 and TRBJ1-3, the complete variable domain reads EPEVTQTPSHQVTQMGQEVILRCVPISNHLYFYWYRQILGQKVEFLVSFYNNEISEKSEIFDDQFSVERPDGSNFTLKIRSTKLEDSAMYFCASSVGRGGAGNTIYFGEGSWLTVV.

The chain uses TRBV4-2 and TRBJ1-3; D uncertain. The ends were cut back, 3 bases at V and 0 bases at J, with 9 bases in the middle. The CDR3 is made up of 15 amino acids. The germline CDR1 and CDR2 sequences are LGHNA and YNFKEQ. CDR3 loop: CASSQTPGSGNTIYF. As DNA, the CDR3 is TGTGCCAGCAGCCAGACCCCGGGCTCTGGAAACACCATATATTTT.

V is TRBV20-1 and J is TRBJ1-2; D ambiguous. The CDR3 consists of 11 residues. Germline CDR1 reads DFQATT; CDR2 reads SNEGSKA (reference sequence). V lost 6 bases and J 4 bases, leaving 9 bases between the germline ends. The DNA of the CDR3 is TGCAGTGCCCCAGCAGGCTATGGCTACACCTTC. Translation: CSAPAGYGYTF.

V gene TRBV10-2 combines with J gene TRBJ2-2; 10 bases agree with TRBD2. With V trimmed by 6 bases and J by 7 bases, 5 bases remained unmatched. This CDR3 is 14 amino acids long. Per germline, CDR1 WSHSY and CDR2 SAAADI. The CDR3 loop is CASRELAGIGELFF. CDR3 DNA sequence: TGCGCCAGCAGAGAACTAGCGGGGATCGGGGAGCTGTTTTTT.

The V and J genes are TRBV5-6 and TRBJ2-3, with D perhaps TRBD1 (6 bases). Trimming took 0 bases from V and 2 from J, leaving 13 bases between them. The V gene's germline CDR1 is SGHDT and CDR2 YYEEEE. The CDR3 extends over 16 amino acids. The CDR3 loop is CASSLAGRGYTDTQYF. The CDR3 DNA sequence: TGTGCCAGCAGCTTGGCGGGCAGGGGTTACACAGATACGCAGTATTTT. Supplemented by reference TRBV5-6 and TRBJ2-3, the full variable domain reads DAGVTQSPTHLIKTRGQQVTLRCSPKSGHDTVSWYQQALGQGPQFIFQYYEEEERQRGNFPDRFSGHQFPNYSSELNVNALLLGDSALYLCASSLAGRGYTDTQYFGPGTRLTVL.